A single count supports the clone carrying this T cell receptor (beta chain). The antigen is unknown. These data originate in a study of T cell responses to AZD1222 COVID-19 vaccine. Study-level findings and limits: White British ancestry dominated among donors, who included more females, and clonal diversity was possibly underestimated. Reports indicate that nearly half of spike-specific TCRs are directed at unmutated variant regions. Rises in breadth and depth of Spike-specific TCRs came after two AZD1222 doses.

The method was immunoSEQ multiplex PCR; TCRdb's version includes in-frame clones alone and lacks a portion of them. The profile shows about 94,000 clones, around 89% of them singletons. J gave up 8 bases and V 1 base, and 8 bases lay outside the gene matches. Germline values: CDR1 SGHVS, CDR2 FQNEAQ. This CDR3 has 16 residues. This sequence was found in an adult who received the AZD1222 COVID-19 vaccine. The starting material was peripheral blood, obtained 28 days after the second AZD1222 dose. The chain uses TRBV7-8 and TRBJ1-2; 12 bases are shared with TRBD1. The CDR3 sequence: CASSLGGTGGAGGYTF. CDR3 DNA sequence: TGTGCCAGCAGCTTAGGAGGGACAGGGGGCGCCGGAGGCTACACCTTC. The full variable domain, completed using reference TRBV7-8 and TRBJ1-2, is GAGVSQSPRYKVAKRGQDVALRCDPISGHVSLFWYQQALGQGPEFLTYFQNEAQLDKSGLPSDRFFAERPEGSVSTLKIQRTQQEDSAVYLCASSLGGTGGAGGYTFGSGTRLTVV.